This T cell receptor beta chain was identified in a study of technical replicates of blood from a few donors. Assay: immunoSEQ multiplex PCR; the TCRdb copy retains only in-frame clones and omits some. The table lists fewer than 100,000 clones, about 93% of them singletons. The sample holds a few counts of this clone. Trimming at V came to 0 bases and at J to 0 bases, leaving 6 bases not matched to a gene. CDR3 size: 17 residues. From germline, CDR1 is MGHRA and CDR2 YSYEKL. The rearrangement uses TRBV4-1 and TRBJ1-1; 8 nucleotides agree with TRBD1. The receptor was derived from a human donor in good health. Specimen: T cells isolated from PBMCs. As DNA, the CDR3 is TGCGCCAGCAGCCAAGATCCGGGACAGGCGATGAACACTGAAGCTTTCTTT. This sequence encodes CASSQDPGQAMNTEAFF.